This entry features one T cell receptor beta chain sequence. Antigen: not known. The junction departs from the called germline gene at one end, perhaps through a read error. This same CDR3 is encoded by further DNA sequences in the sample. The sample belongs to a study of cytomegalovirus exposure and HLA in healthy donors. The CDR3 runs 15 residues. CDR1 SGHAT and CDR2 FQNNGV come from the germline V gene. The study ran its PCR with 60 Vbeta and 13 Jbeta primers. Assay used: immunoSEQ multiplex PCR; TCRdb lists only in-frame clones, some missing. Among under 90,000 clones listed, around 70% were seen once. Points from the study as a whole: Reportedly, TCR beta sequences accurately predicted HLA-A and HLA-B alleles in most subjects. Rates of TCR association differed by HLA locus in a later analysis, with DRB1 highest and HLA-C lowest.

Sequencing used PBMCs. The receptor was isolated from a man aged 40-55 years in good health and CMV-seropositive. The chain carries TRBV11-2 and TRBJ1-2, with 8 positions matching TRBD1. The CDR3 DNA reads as TGTGCTAGCAGCTTAGAATCAGGGGGCGCGAATGGCTACACCTTC. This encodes CASSLESGGANGYTF.